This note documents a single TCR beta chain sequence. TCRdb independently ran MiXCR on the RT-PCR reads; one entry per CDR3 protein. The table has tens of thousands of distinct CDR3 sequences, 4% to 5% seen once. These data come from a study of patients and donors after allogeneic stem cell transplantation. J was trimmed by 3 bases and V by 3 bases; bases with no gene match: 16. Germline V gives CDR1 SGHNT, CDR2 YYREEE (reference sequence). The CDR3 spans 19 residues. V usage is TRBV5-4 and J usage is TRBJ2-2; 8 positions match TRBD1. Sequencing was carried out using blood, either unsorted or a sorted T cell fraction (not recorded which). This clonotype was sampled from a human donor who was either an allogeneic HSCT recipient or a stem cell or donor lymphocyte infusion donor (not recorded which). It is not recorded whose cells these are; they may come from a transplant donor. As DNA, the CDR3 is TGTGCCAGCAGCTCCCGACAGGGGCCTCTCCGAAGGGACACCGGGGAGCTGTTTTTT. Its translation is CASSSRQGPLRRDTGELFF.